This T cell receptor beta chain was sequenced during a study of blood T cell repertoires in COVID-19. This table comes from immunoSEQ multiplex PCR, and its TCRdb copy is limited to in-frame clones, with some not included. The sample includes about 150,000 clones, 80% to 90% of them seen just once. This CDR3 has 16 amino acids. The V gene's germline CDR1 is SEHNR and CDR2 FQNEAQ (reference sequence). Trimming at V came to 1 base and at J to 4 bases, leaving 6 bases not matched to a gene. V and J are TRBV7-9 and TRBJ1-3, with 8 bases matching TRBD1. The sample was peripheral blood. This receptor was identified in a woman aged 40 to 50 with acute or convalescent COVID-19. The CDR3 DNA is TGTGCCAGCAGCTTAGGGGCAGGGGGCGACGGAAACACCATATATTTT. Translation gives CASSLGAGGDGNTIYF. Filled out from reference TRBV7-9 and TRBJ1-3, the complete variable domain reads DTGVSQNPRHKITKRGQNVTFRCDPISEHNRLYWYRQTLGQGPEFLTYFQNEAQLEKSRLLSDRFSAERPKGSFSTLEIQRTEQGDSAMYLCASSLGAGGDGNTIYFGEGSWLTVV.